This T cell receptor beta chain was identified during a study of technical replicates of blood from a few donors. The method was immunoSEQ multiplex PCR; TCRdb's version includes in-frame clones alone and lacks a portion of them. The data hold roughly 90,000 clones, with about 96% observed a single time. CDR1 is SGHNT, CDR2 YYREEE, per germline (reference sequence). The CDR3 has 15 residues. J gave up 8 bases and V 4 bases, and 10 bases lay outside the gene matches. The receptor's source is a human donor in good health. Sequencing used T cells isolated from PBMCs. The chain carries TRBV5-4 and TRBJ1-3, with 9 bases identical to TRBD1. CDR3 in DNA: TGTGCCAGCAGCGTACAGGGGGCGCCCTCCTACACCATATATTTT. This sequence encodes CASSVQGAPSYTIYF.